This T cell receptor beta chain was recorded in a study of blood T cell repertoires in COVID-19. Whole-study context: Some COVID-19 samples were acute and others convalescent; all came from the United States, Italy and Spain. T cells, B-cell-depleted T cells, or PBMCs provided the cDNA or gDNA that served as material.

The CDR3 extends over 14 amino acids. Trimming left V 4 bases short and J 5 bases short, with 15 bases between. Germline CDR1 is SGHRS and CDR2 is YFSETQ. This clone was observed once. Individuals aged roughly 18 to 95 years were recruited from some 26 US areas. Recovery among Cohort 3 donors was established by two negative PCRs, clearance, or symptom resolution. The assay was immunoSEQ multiplex PCR, and TCRdb's table has in-frame clones only and misses some. The data show 170,000 or so clones, around 73% seen once. Material for sequencing was PBMCs or T cells enriched from blood (not recorded which). The chain joins TRBV5-1 to TRBJ1-1, with D perhaps TRBD1 (6 bases). The receptor was derived from a woman aged 45 to 65 who had recovered from COVID-19. CDR3 DNA sequence: TGCGCCAGCAGCCTACAGGGCTTTGGGACTGAAGCTTTCTTT. Translated: CASSLQGFGTEAFF.